This T cell receptor (beta chain) derives from a study of OX40 agonist ivuxolimab in advanced cancers. The CDR3 loop spans 14 amino acids. The ends were cut back, 4 bases at V and 2 bases at J, with 10 bases in the middle. Germline V lookup: CDR1 SGHVS, CDR2 FQNEAQ. The data were produced by immunoSEQ multiplex PCR, yet TCRdb's version contains in-frame clones alone and is incomplete. The sample includes about 83,000 clones, around 86% of them seen just once. This chain connects TRBV7-8 to TRBJ2-3, with a tentative D call TRBD1 (6 bases). The receptor's source is an adult with an advanced solid tumor such as melanoma, head and neck, liver or kidney cancer. The sample consisted of CD4+ or CD8+ T cells sorted from blood, taken in a trial of the OX40 agonist ivuxolimab. CDR3 region: CASSSRQATDTQYF. For the CDR3, the DNA is TGTGCCAGCAGCTCCCGACAGGCCACAGATACGCAGTATTTT.